Described below is a single T cell receptor beta chain sequence and its context. Its antigen is unidentified. The sample comes from a study of cytomegalovirus exposure and HLA in healthy donors. Study as a whole: Roughly 92 million unique TCRs, all from HLA-typed donors, were included in an early release of the data. Study-level results: When a later analysis was performed, an Asian-associated ancestry cluster reportedly had fewer N-insertions than the approximately 680-donor mean. Sequencing artifact likely explains a cluster of highly shared sequence variants.

This CDR3 spans 15 amino acids. Germline trimming cut 4 bases from V and 5 bases from J; bases unmatched to any gene: 7. Per germline, CDR1 MNHNY and CDR2 SVGAGI (reference sequence). In the PCR, 60 Vbeta and 13 Jbeta primers were used. The protocol was immunoSEQ multiplex PCR, while the TCRdb copy is restricted to in-frame clones and leaves out a portion. The repertoire holds over 150,000 clones, around 70% seen once, with approximately 2.9% in the top ten. The chain is built from TRBV6-6 and TRBJ2-7; 11 nucleotides agree with TRBD2. Sequenced sample: PBMCs. The sequence was obtained from a male donor in good health and CMV-seronegative. This CDR3 is CASSWIAGGDHEQYF. The CDR3 region has the DNA TGTGCCAGCAGTTGGATAGCGGGGGGGGACCACGAGCAGTACTTC.